These T cell receptor beta chains were read from a single sample in a study of cytomegalovirus exposure and HLA in healthy donors. Assay: immunoSEQ multiplex PCR; the TCRdb copy retains only in-frame clones and omits some. The top ten clones hold over 5.5% of a sample with about 190,000 clones, around 85% of them seen once. The sequencing sample was made of PBMCs. Every receptor here comes from a man aged 40-49 years in good health and CMV-seropositive. CDR3s include the opening cysteine and the closing phenylalanine or tryptophan. A D gene is named only where the DNA matches it firmly. Clone sizes are given selectively: once, few, many, or a class where the clone is expanded.

J: TRBJ2-3; V: TRBV4-3; size: NA; D: NA; DNA: TGCGCCAGCAGCCAAGATTTAACAGATACGCAGTATTTT; CDR3: CASSQDLTDTQYF
J: TRBJ1-2; V: TRBV19; size: NA; D: NA; DNA: TGTGCCAGCACCGAGGATGAGAGCGGCTACACCTTC; CDR3: CASTEDESGYTF
J: TRBJ2-4; V: TRBV5-4; size: NA; D: TRBD1; DNA: TGTGCCAGCAGCGTGCCGGGACAGGGGGGAGACATTCAGTACTTC; CDR3: CASSVPGQGGDIQYF
J: TRBJ1-4; V: TRBV11-2; size: NA; D: NA; DNA: TGTGCCAGCAGCTATCGCCTAAATGAAAAACTGTTTTTT; CDR3: CASSYRLNEKLFF
J: TRBJ2-3; V: TRBV7-9; size: NA; D: TRBD2; DNA: TGTGCCAGCAGCTTAAGTAGCGGGGGGAACACAGATACGCAGTATTTT; CDR3: CASSLSSGGNTDTQYF
J: TRBJ1-5; V: TRBV28; size: NA; D: TRBD1; DNA: TGTGCCAGCAACCAGGGGGCGGGCAATCAGCCCCAGCATTTT; CDR3: CASNQGAGNQPQHF
J: TRBJ2-4; V: TRBV7-9; size: NA; D: NA; DNA: TGTGCCAGCAGCTTACTGGACATAGCCAAAAACATTCAGTACTTC; CDR3: CASSLLDIAKNIQYF
J: TRBJ2-5; V: TRBV29-1; size: NA; D: NA; DNA: TGCAGCGTGGATAGGGGTTCTGAGACCCAGTACTTC; CDR3: CSVDRGSETQYF
J: TRBJ2-3; V: TRBV7-9; size: NA; D: NA; DNA: TGTGCCAGCAGCCTCCAGGGAGATACGCAGTATTTT; CDR3: CASSLQGDTQYF
J: TRBJ1-4; V: TRBV7-8; size: NA; D: TRBD1; DNA: TGTGCCAGCAGCGTAGACAGGGGTACTAATGAAAAACTGTTTTTT; CDR3: CASSVDRGTNEKLFF
J: TRBJ1-4; V: TRBV14; size: NA; D: NA; DNA: TGTGCCAGCAGCCGAGGCGGGCTAATTAATGAAAAACTGTTTTTT; CDR3: CASSRGGLINEKLFF
J: TRBJ2-4; V: TRBV7-2; size: NA; D: TRBD1; DNA: TGTGCCAGCAGCTTACTTCTTCCGGGACAGGGGAAAAACATTCAGTACTTC; CDR3: CASSLLLPGQGKNIQYF
J: TRBJ2-5; V: TRBV5-4; size: NA; D: TRBD2; DNA: TGTGCCAGCAGCTTAGGTAGCGGGGGGGCCCCCAGAGAGACCCAGTACTTC; CDR3: CASSLGSGGAPRETQYF
J: TRBJ2-3; V: TRBV23-1; size: few; D: NA; DNA: TGCGCCAGCAGTCAACCGGATATGCGGGGCGGCGCAGATACGCAGTATTTT; CDR3: CASSQPDMRGGADTQYF
J: TRBJ2-1; V: TRBV5-1; size: NA; D: NA; DNA: TGCGCCAGCAGCTTGCTGCGGGGGCCGAATGAGCAGTTCTTC; CDR3: CASSLLRGPNEQFF
J: TRBJ2-2; V: TRBV6-6; size: NA; D: TRBD1; DNA: TGTGCCAGCAGTTACCGACAGGGCTCCACCGGGGAGCTGTTTTTT; CDR3: CASSYRQGSTGELFF
J: TRBJ1-2; V: TRBV19; size: NA; D: NA; DNA: TGTGCCAGTAGCTCCGGCGAGGCAACCTATGGCTACACCTTC; CDR3: CASSSGEATYGYTF
J: TRBJ2-3; V: TRBV19; size: NA; D: NA; DNA: TGTGCCAGTAGTATCAGGCGGGCAGACTTAACGGATACGCAGTATTTT; CDR3: CASSIRRADLTDTQYF
J: TRBJ1-5; V: TRBV19; size: NA; D: NA; DNA: TGTGCCAGTGGTCCCGGGGGTGGGCCCCAGCATTTT; CDR3: CASGPGGGPQHF
J: TRBJ1-3; V: TRBV19; size: few; D: TRBD1; DNA: TGTGCCAGTAGTATAGATCGGACAGGCTCTGGAAACACCATATATTTT; CDR3: CASSIDRTGSGNTIYF
J: TRBJ2-1; V: TRBV4-3; size: NA; D: NA; DNA: TGCGCCAGCAGCCAAGAGAGACCAGGGGCCCCAGGGGATGAGCAGTTCTTC; CDR3: CASSQERPGAPGDEQFF
J: TRBJ2-1; V: TRBV18; size: NA; D: NA; DNA: TGTGCCAGCTCACAAACAGGGCTTGGGGCTTACAATGAGCAGTTCTTC; CDR3: CASSQTGLGAYNEQFF
J: TRBJ1-2; V: TRBV28; size: NA; D: TRBD1; DNA: TGTGCCAGCAGTTTGGACAGGGGCCTCTATGGCTACACCTTC; CDR3: CASSLDRGLYGYTF
J: TRBJ2-1; V: TRBV27; size: few; D: TRBD2; DNA: TGTGCCAGCAGCGGGGGGGCCATCTCCTACAATGAGCAGTTCTTC; CDR3: CASSGGAISYNEQFF
J: TRBJ2-5; V: TRBV27; size: NA; D: TRBD1; DNA: TGTGCCAGCAGTTTTCTCGCGGGACAGGGGCGGGAGACCCAGTACTTC; CDR3: CASSFLAGQGRETQYF
J: TRBJ1-1; V: TRBV5-4; size: once; D: NA; DNA: TGTGCCAGCAGCTTAGTAGAGGGGGTCGGCACTGAAGCTTTCTTT; CDR3: CASSLVEGVGTEAFF
J: TRBJ1-2; V: TRBV7-2; size: NA; D: NA; DNA: TGTGCCAGCAGCTTAGTACTAAACTACACCTTC; CDR3: CASSLVLNYTF
J: TRBJ1-5; V: TRBV23-1; size: NA; D: NA; DNA: TGCGCCAGCAACCCGGCGTGGAGGGGTAAGAGTCAGCCCCAGCATTTT; CDR3: CASNPAWRGKSQPQHF
J: TRBJ1-1; V: TRBV30; size: NA; D: TRBD1; DNA: TGTGCCTGGAGTACCCTTAAGGGACAGGGGATGAACACTGAAGCTTTCTTT; CDR3: CAWSTLKGQGMNTEAFF
J: TRBJ2-5; V: TRBV11-2; size: NA; D: TRBD1; DNA: TGTGCCAGCAGTTATCAGGGGGCGGATGAGACCCAGTACTTC; CDR3: CASSYQGADETQYF
J: TRBJ2-5; V: TRBV7-2; size: NA; D: TRBD2; DNA: TGTGCCAGCAGCTTAGGACTAGCGGGGACCCAAGAGACCCAGTACTTC; CDR3: CASSLGLAGTQETQYF
J: TRBJ1-2; V: TRBV7-2; size: NA; D: TRBD1; DNA: TGTGCCAGCGGGACAGGTGGTGGGTATGGCTACACCTTC; CDR3: CASGTGGGYGYTF
J: TRBJ2-7; V: TRBV7-6; size: NA; D: TRBD2; DNA: TGTGCCAGCAGCTTAGTGGGGGGGTGGGACGAGCAGTACTTC; CDR3: CASSLVGGWDEQYF
J: TRBJ2-5; V: TRBV7-3; size: NA; D: TRBD1; DNA: TGTGCCAGCAGCTTATACCACAGGGGTAAAGAGACCCAGTACTTC; CDR3: CASSLYHRGKETQYF
J: TRBJ2-7; V: TRBV29-1; size: few; D: TRBD2; DNA: TGCAGCGTGGTAAATAGCGGGGGGGCCTCCTACGAGCAGTACTTC; CDR3: CSVVNSGGASYEQYF
J: TRBJ2-1; V: TRBV30; size: NA; D: NA; DNA: TGTGCCTGGACTACAGGGTTTAGCTACAATGAGCAGTTCTTC; CDR3: CAWTTGFSYNEQFF
J: TRBJ2-6; V: TRBV5-1; size: NA; D: NA; DNA: TGCGCCAGCAGCTCCCCAGGGTCTGGGGCCAACGTCCTGACTTTC; CDR3: CASSSPGSGANVLTF
J: TRBJ1-1; V: TRBV27; size: NA; D: NA; DNA: TGTGCCAGCAGACCCAGGGCATTAGGGAATGAAGCTTTCTTT; CDR3: CASRPRALGNEAFF
J: TRBJ2-7; V: TRBV9; size: NA; D: NA; DNA: TGTGCCAGCAGCGTACAGGGTATTGGGGAGCAGTACTTC; CDR3: CASSVQGIGEQYF
J: TRBJ2-5; V: TRBV10-1; size: NA; D: NA; DNA: TGCGCCAGCAGTGCCACAGGAGCTCAAGAGACCCAGTACTTC; CDR3: CASSATGAQETQYF
J: TRBJ2-7; V: TRBV10-1; size: NA; D: TRBD1; DNA: TGCGCCAGCAGCCGGGACAGGGACTACGAGCAGTACTTC; CDR3: CASSRDRDYEQYF